This T cell receptor beta chain was captured by sequencing in a study of shared clonotypes between healthy human individuals. Findings of the study overall: Few donors restricted represented genetic and exposure-history diversity.

Germline CDR1 is MNHNS and CDR2 is SASEGT. The V gene lost 6 bases and the J gene lost 3 bases, with 8 bases spanning the gap. This CDR3 has 13 residues. Only in-frame clones appear in the TCRdb table, and some are missing; sequencing was by immunoSEQ multiplex PCR. In the table there are around 2.1 million clones, 95% of which are singletons. This clone was recorded only once. Antigen unknown. The chain uses TRBV6-1 and TRBJ1-4, with D perhaps matching TRBD1 (6 bases). The receptor comes from a man aged 18 to 30 in good health. What was sequenced was naive CD4+ T cells sorted from blood. Subset: CD45RA+ positively selected. CDR3 sequence (DNA): TGTGCCAGCAGGCACAGGGCTAATGAAAAACTGTTTTTT. Amino acids: CASRHRANEKLFF.